This T cell receptor (beta chain) was sequenced during a study of PD-1 blockade in classical Hodgkin lymphoma. With no exception, relapse followed autologous stem cell transplantation in all patients, and brentuximab vedotin exposure varied. Concerning this clone itself: Its antigen is currently unknown.

The table came from immunoSEQ multiplex PCR; TCRdb's copy has only in-frame clones and leaves some out. Here the sample spans about 18,000 clones, around 80% being singletons. The CDR3 is made up of 13 amino acids. The germline gives CDR1 SQVTM, CDR2 ANQGSEA. The germline V and J ends were trimmed by 2 bases and 5 bases, with 12 bases remaining between them. Overall study results and limits: Exclusion applied to patients who initiated nivolumab less than 1 year following ASCT. Newly diagnosed patients were reported to exhibit reduced baseline TCR diversity relative to healthy donors.

This specimen was peripheral blood mononuclear cells (PBMCs), taken at baseline. The V and J genes are TRBV29-1 and TRBJ2-5; D is uncertain. The sequence was collected from a human donor with classical Hodgkin lymphoma. The CDR3 DNA sequence: TGCAGCGTTGAAAAAACAGCCGGCGAGACCCAGTACTTC. Protein sequence: CSVEKTAGETQYF.